This TCR beta chain was sequenced in a study of identical twins. MiXCR, applied by TCRdb to the 5' RACE reads, yields one record per CDR3 protein. The sample gives roughly 540,000 distinct CDR3 sequences, approximately 22% of which show up once; under 0.95% is in the top ten. The CDR3 is 15 residues long. Germline loops: CDR1 SGHDN, CDR2 FVKESK. Trimming left V 2 bases short and J 2 bases short, with 13 bases between. This sample also appeared in a second study, on T cells expressing NK-cell markers.

The chain joins TRBV14 to TRBJ2-7, with TRBD1 as a possible D gene (5 bases). The receptor was isolated from a woman aged 18-29 years in good health. The sequencing sample was made of CD4+ T cells sorted from blood. Written as DNA, the CDR3 is TGTGCCAGCAGCCAACTACCAGGGTCTGCCTACGAGCAGTACTTC. It translates to CASSQLPGSAYEQYF.